The 3 T cell receptor beta chains in this list originate from one sample, sequenced in a study of T cell repertoires in cytomegalovirus infection. TCRdb re-analysed the reads in MiXCR, keeping a single row per CDR3 protein. This table holds roughly 80,000 distinct CDR3 sequences, 24% found once. No antigens are known for them. The sample here was CD8+ T cells from cultured PBMCs, taken from culture after CMV antigen stimulation. The receptors were sampled from a human donor in good health (CMV status not recorded). Some clones in this sample may be carry-over from other donors' samples.

This clonotype came up many times. This chain connects TRBV27 to TRBJ2-6; 9 positions match TRBD1. V gave up 0 bases and J gave up 2 bases; unmatched junction bases: 5. In germline, CDR1 is MNHEY, CDR2 SMNVEV (reference sequence). The CDR3 totals 18 residues. CDR3 nucleotides: TGTGCCAGCAGTTTATCGCTGGGACAGGGTGCTGGGGCCAACGTCCTGACTTTC. This sequence encodes CASSLSLGQGAGANVLTF.

V is TRBV7-9 and J is TRBJ1-2, with 7 positions matching TRBD1. V gave up 4 bases and J gave up 3 bases; unmatched junction bases: 8. Germline CDR1 is SEHNR and CDR2 is FQNEAQ (reference sequence). The CDR3 length is 15 residues. The chain's CDR3 is CASSSGRDSDYGYTF. The CDR3 DNA follows: TGTGCCAGCAGCTCGGGCCGGGACAGTGACTATGGCTACACCTTC.

Only a few counts were recorded for this clonotype. V usage is TRBV19 and J usage is TRBJ2-2, with unresolved D. There are 14 residues in the CDR3. V was cut by 5 bases and J by 3 bases, with 10 bases left in between. Germline V gene data show CDR1 as LNHDA and CDR2 as SQIVND (reference sequence). This CDR3 reads CASSPSTYTGELFF. The DNA of the CDR3 is TGTGCCAGTAGTCCCAGCACTTACACCGGGGAGCTGTTTTTT.